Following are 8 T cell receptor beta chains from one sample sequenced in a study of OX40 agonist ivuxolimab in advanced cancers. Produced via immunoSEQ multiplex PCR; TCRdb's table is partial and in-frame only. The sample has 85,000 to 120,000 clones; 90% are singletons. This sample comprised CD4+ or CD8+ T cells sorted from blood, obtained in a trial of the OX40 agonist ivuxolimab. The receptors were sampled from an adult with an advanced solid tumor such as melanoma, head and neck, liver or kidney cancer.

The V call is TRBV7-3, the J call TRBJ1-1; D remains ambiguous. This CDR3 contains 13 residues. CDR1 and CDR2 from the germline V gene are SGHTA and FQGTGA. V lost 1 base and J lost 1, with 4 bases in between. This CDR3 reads CASSLIGNTEAFF. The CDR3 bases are TGTGCCAGCAGCTTAATAGGGAACACTGAAGCTTTCTTT.

CDR3 sequence reads: CASSYSGSQPTDTQYF. In DNA, the CDR3 is TGTGCCAGCAGTTACTCTGGGTCTCAACCCACAGATACGCAGTATTTT. The J gene is TRBJ2-3, the V gene TRBV6-5; D is ambiguous. The germline V gene has CDR1 MNHEY and CDR2 SVGAGI. V was pared by 0 bases and J by 2 bases, with 12 bases between. This CDR3 spans 16 amino acids.

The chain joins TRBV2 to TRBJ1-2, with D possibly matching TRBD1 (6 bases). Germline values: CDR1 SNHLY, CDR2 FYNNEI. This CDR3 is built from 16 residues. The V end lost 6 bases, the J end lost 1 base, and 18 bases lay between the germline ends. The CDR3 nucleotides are TGTGCCAGCAGCCGGGGCTGGGGCAGGGGTAACTATGGCTACACCTTC. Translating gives CASSRGWGRGNYGYTF.

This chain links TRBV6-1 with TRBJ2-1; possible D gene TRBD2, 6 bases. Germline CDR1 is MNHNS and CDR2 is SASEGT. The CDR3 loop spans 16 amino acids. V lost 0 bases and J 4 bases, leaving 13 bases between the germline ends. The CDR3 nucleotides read TGTGCCAGCAGTGAAGCGGTAGCGGTACAGTACAATGAGCAGTTCTTC. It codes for CASSEAVAVQYNEQFF.

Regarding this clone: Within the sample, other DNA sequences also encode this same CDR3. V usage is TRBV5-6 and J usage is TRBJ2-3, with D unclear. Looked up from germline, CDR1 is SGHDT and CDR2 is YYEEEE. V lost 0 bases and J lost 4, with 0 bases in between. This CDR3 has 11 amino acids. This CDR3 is CASSLADTQYF. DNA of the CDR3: TGTGCCAGCAGCTTGGCAGATACGCAGTATTTT.

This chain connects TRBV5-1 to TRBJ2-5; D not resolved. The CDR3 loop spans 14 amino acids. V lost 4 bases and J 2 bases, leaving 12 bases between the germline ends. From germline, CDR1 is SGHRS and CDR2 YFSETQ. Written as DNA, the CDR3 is TGCGCCAGCAGCATAGGCCGCGCTCAAGAGACCCAGTACTTC. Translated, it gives CASSIGRAQETQYF. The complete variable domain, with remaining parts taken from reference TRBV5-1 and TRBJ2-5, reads KAGVTQTPRYLIKTRGQQVTLSCSPISGHRSVSWYQQTPGQGLQFLFEYFSETQRNKGNFPGRFSGRQFSNSRSEMNVSTLELGDSALYLCASSIGRAQETQYFGPGTRLLVL.

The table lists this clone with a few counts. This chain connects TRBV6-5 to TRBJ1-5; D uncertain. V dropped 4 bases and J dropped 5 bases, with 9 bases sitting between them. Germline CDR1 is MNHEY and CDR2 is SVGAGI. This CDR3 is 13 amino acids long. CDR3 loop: CASSSSEHQPQHF. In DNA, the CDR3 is TGTGCCAGCAGTTCCTCTGAGCATCAGCCCCAGCATTTT.

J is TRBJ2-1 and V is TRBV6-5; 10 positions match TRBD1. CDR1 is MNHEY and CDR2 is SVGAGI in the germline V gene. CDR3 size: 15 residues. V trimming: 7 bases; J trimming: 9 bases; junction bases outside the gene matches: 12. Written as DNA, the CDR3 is TGTGCCAGCACGTCCTGGGACAGGGGTTTCGGTGAGCAGTTCTTC. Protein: CASTSWDRGFGEQFF.